These T cell receptor beta chains were read from a single sample in a study of cytomegalovirus exposure and HLA in healthy donors. Profiling relied on immunoSEQ multiplex PCR, and the TCRdb table lists in-frame clones only, not all of them. This table holds over 150,000 clones, about 70% found once. Sequencing input: PBMCs. The receptors here all came from a woman between 35 and 50 years old in good health and CMV-seropositive. Both conserved end residues are part of each CDR3. D genes are given only for firm matches. Clone size, where shown, is once, few, many, or a class for clones that have expanded.

J	V	D	size	DNA	CDR3
TRBJ2-7	TRBV4-2	TRBD2	NA	TGTGCCAGCAGCTCCCGGACTAGCGGTAGCTCCTACGAGCAGTACTTC	CASSSRTSGSSYEQYF
TRBJ1-2	TRBV29-1	NA	NA	TGCAGCGTTGACAGACAGGTGTATGGCTACACCTTC	CSVDRQVYGYTF
TRBJ2-7	TRBV28	TRBD1	NA	TGTGCCAGCAGCCGCGGGACAGGGTCCTCCTACGAGCAGTACTTC	CASSRGTGSSYEQYF
TRBJ2-7	TRBV5-6	TRBD1	few	TGTGCCAGCAGCCCCGGGACAGGGGCCTTCTACGAGCAGTACTTC	CASSPGTGAFYEQYF
TRBJ1-1	TRBV5-1	NA	few	TGCGCCAGCAGCTTGGTGGAGGGTACTGAAGCTTTCTTT	CASSLVEGTEAFF
TRBJ2-2	TRBV6-5	NA	NA	TGTGCCAGCAGTTCCCCTGTAGTGGCCGGGGAGCTGTTTTTT	CASSSPVVAGELFF
TRBJ1-1	TRBV6-5	NA	few	TGTGCCAGCAGTTACTCACAGCAGCGGGGGACTGAAGCTTTCTTT	CASSYSQQRGTEAFF
TRBJ1-1	TRBV7-9	NA	NA	TGTTCCAGCAGCTTTAGCACGGGGGAAGCTTTCTTT	CSSSFSTGEAFF
TRBJ2-5	TRBV9	NA	NA	TGTGCCAGCAGCCAGTGGGGGAGGATGGGAGAGACCCAGTACTTC	CASSQWGRMGETQYF
TRBJ1-4	TRBV5-6	TRBD1	NA	TGTGCCAGCAGCTACAGGGGGGGGGAAAAACTGTTTTTT	CASSYRGGEKLFF
TRBJ2-7	TRBV5-4	TRBD2	few	TGTGCCAGCAGCTTGGGGGCTAGCGGGGGGAGGGAGCAGTACTTC	CASSLGASGGREQYF
TRBJ1-5	TRBV6-1	TRBD1	NA	TGTGCCAGCAGTGGGACAGGCGATTGGCCCCAGCATTTT	CASSGTGDWPQHF
TRBJ2-1	TRBV5-1	NA	NA	TGCGCCAGCAGCCGGAGGACAGGGGCCACCTTAGCGGGGTACAATGAGCAGTTCTTC	CASSRRTGATLAGYNEQFF
TRBJ2-1	TRBV6-1	TRBD2	few	TGTGCCAGCAGTGAACTAGCGGGGGGGACCTACAATGAGCAGTTCTTC	CASSELAGGTYNEQFF
TRBJ2-3	TRBV5-6	TRBD2	NA	TGTGCCAGCAGCTCGGACTCGTTCGGGAGGGTAGGAGATACGCAGTATTTT	CASSSDSFGRVGDTQYF
TRBJ1-1	TRBV9	NA	NA	TGTGCCAGCAGCGTAGGGGCGGAGGATACTGAAGCTTTCTTT	CASSVGAEDTEAFF
TRBJ1-1	TRBV11-1	TRBD1	NA	TGTGCCAGCAGCTCGACAGGGGTGGTTGGCACTGAAGCTTTCTTT	CASSSTGVVGTEAFF
TRBJ1-2	TRBV28	TRBD1	few	TGTGCCAGCAGTCCGGGAGTGACAGGGGGTTTTAGCTACACCTTC	CASSPGVTGGFSYTF
TRBJ1-5	TRBV12-2	NA	NA	TGTGCAAGTCGCTTAGTGGCAGGGGATAATCAGCCCCAGCATTTT	CASRLVAGDNQPQHF
TRBJ2-1	TRBV9	TRBD2	NA	TGTGCCAGCAGCGTAGTCAGCGGGAGCGTCAATGAGCAGTTCTTC	CASSVVSGSVNEQFF
TRBJ2-7	TRBV13	TRBD1	NA	TGTGCCAGCAGCCCTGCCTCAGGGGGCTACGAGCAGTACTTC	CASSPASGGYEQYF
TRBJ2-7	TRBV9	NA	NA	TGTGCCAGCAGCGTAGATCCCGGCAAGGGGTACGAGCAGTACTTC	CASSVDPGKGYEQYF
TRBJ2-7	TRBV11-2	NA	NA	TGTGCCAGCAGCGTGGGAGCGGGCACTTACCCTTACGAGCAGTACTTC	CASSVGAGTYPYEQYF
TRBJ2-5	TRBV5-1	NA	NA	TGCGCCAGCAGCCCCGGTCCCAGGGGTATGGAGACCCAGTACTTC	CASSPGPRGMETQYF
TRBJ1-2	TRBV7-9	NA	NA	TGTGCCAGCAGCGCCGGAGGGACCTACTATGGCTACACCTTC	CASSAGGTYYGYTF
TRBJ2-7	TRBV18	TRBD2	NA	TGTGCCAGCTCACCACTAGCGGGAGACTACGAGCAGTACTTC	CASSPLAGDYEQYF
TRBJ2-2	TRBV7-2	NA	few	TGTGCCAGCAGCTTAGCGGTCGGGGGGAACACCGGGGAGCTGTTTTTT	CASSLAVGGNTGELFF
TRBJ2-7	TRBV5-4	TRBD1	NA	TGTGCCAGCAGCATGGACAGGGGCTACGAGCAGTACTTC	CASSMDRGYEQYF
TRBJ1-5	TRBV29-1	NA	NA	TGCAGCGCCTCGGGGGGGGATGGCAATCAGCCCCAGAATTTT	CSASGGDGNQPQNF
TRBJ2-7	TRBV5-1	NA	NA	TGCGCCAGCAGCGCCTTGGGGGGCGAGCAGTACTTC	CASSALGGEQYF
TRBJ1-3	TRBV25-1	NA	NA	TGTGCCAGCAGTTCTGTGAGGGGGTCTGGAAACACCATATATTTT	CASSSVRGSGNTIYF
TRBJ1-1	TRBV9	NA	NA	TGTGCCAGCAGCCTCGGGAGGGGCAGAACCCCTGAAGCTTTCTTT	CASSLGRGRTPEAFF
TRBJ2-3	TRBV9	TRBD1	few	TGTGCCAGCAGCCCGAGACAGGGGCTTAGCACAGATACGCAGTATTTT	CASSPRQGLSTDTQYF
TRBJ1-1	TRBV9	NA	once	TGTGCCAGCAGCCCTACAACAGGGAATTGGTTGGACACTGAAGCTTTCTTT	CASSPTTGNWLDTEAFF
TRBJ2-4	TRBV7-2	NA	NA	TGTGCCAGCAGCTTAGATGGGCGGGAACTAACCAAAAACATTCAGTACTTC	CASSLDGRELTKNIQYF
TRBJ1-1	TRBV6-1	NA	NA	TGTGCCAGCAGTGATCGCCCCGGGGATCCTGAAGCTTTCTTT	CASSDRPGDPEAFF
TRBJ2-7	TRBV4-3	NA	few	TGCGCCAGCAGCCAAGAGGTGTTAGGGGACTTCAGATTCTACGAGCAGTACTTC	CASSQEVLGDFRFYEQYF
TRBJ2-1	TRBV4-3	NA	NA	TGCGCCAGCAGCCGATCGAAGGGGTGGGAGCAGTTCTTC	CASSRSKGWEQFF
TRBJ2-1	TRBV12-5	TRBD2	NA	TGTGCTAGTGGTTTGGTTTTAGGACTAGCGGGAGGACGTCAGGGCAATGAGCAGTTCTTC	CASGLVLGLAGGRQGNEQFF
TRBJ1-1	TRBV25-1	NA	NA	TGTGCCAGCAGTGAATCAGGGAAGGTCACTGAAGCTTTCTTT	CASSESGKVTEAFF
TRBJ1-6	TRBV28	TRBD1	NA	TGTGCCAGCAGTTCGACAGGGGAACTCCACCTCTTT	CASSSTGELHLF
TRBJ1-2	TRBV6-5	NA	NA	TGTGCCAGCAGTTCGCCCTGGGGAGGGGATGACGGCTACACCTTC	CASSSPWGGDDGYTF